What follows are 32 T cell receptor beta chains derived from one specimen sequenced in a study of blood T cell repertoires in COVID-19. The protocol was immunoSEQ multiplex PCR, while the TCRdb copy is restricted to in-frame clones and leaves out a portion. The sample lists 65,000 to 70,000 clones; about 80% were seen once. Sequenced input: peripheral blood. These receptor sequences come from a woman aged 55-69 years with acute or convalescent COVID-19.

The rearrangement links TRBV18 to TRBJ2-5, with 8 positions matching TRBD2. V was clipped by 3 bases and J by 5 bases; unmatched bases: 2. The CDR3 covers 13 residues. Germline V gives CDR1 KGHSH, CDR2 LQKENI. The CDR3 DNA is TGTGCCAGCTCACCGAGACTAGCGGAGACCCAGTACTTC. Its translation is CASSPRLAETQYF.

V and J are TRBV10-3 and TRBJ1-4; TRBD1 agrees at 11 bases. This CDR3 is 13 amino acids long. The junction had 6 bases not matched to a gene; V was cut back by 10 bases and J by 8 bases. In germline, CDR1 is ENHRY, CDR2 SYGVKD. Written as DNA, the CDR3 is TGTGCCACCCGGGGACAGGGGGGCGAAAAACTGTTTTTT. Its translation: CATRGQGGEKLFF.

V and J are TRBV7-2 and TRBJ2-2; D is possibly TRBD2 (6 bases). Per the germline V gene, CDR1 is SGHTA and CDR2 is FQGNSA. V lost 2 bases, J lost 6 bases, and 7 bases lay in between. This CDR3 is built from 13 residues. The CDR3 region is CASSLTSPGELFF. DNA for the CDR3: TGTGCCAGCAGCTTAACTAGCCCCGGGGAGCTGTTTTTT.

The CDR3 region is CASSLGSGSTEAFF. CDR3 DNA sequence: TGTGCCAGCAGCTTAGGGTCCGGGTCCACTGAAGCTTTCTTT. V usage is TRBV7-3 and J usage is TRBJ1-1; D is undetermined. V lost 2 bases to trimming and J lost 4 bases, with 11 bases between them. Germline V CDR1 and CDR2: SGHTA, FQGTGA. The CDR3 runs 14 residues.

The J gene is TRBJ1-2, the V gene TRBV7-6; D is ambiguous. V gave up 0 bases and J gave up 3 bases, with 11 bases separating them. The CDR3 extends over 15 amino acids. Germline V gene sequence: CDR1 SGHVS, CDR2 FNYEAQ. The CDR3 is CASSLASTGDYGYTF. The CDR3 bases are TGTGCCAGCAGCTTAGCGTCAACCGGTGACTATGGCTACACCTTC.

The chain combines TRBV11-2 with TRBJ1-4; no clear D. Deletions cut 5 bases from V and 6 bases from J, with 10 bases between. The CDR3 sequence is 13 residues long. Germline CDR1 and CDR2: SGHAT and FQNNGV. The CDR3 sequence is CASSMTADEKLFF. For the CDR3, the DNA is TGTGCCAGCAGCATGACTGCGGATGAAAAACTGTTTTTT.

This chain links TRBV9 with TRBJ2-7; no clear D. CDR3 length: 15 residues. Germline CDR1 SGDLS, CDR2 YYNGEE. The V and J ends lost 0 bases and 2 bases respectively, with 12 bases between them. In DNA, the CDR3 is TGTGCCAGCAGCGTAGGTTCGACAAGTCCCTACGAGCAGTACTTC. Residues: CASSVGSTSPYEQYF.

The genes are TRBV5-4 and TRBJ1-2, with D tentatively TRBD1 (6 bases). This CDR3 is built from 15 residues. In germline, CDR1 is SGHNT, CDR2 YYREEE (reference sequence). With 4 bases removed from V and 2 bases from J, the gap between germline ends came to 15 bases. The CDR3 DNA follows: TGTGCCAGCAGCCCCCTAGGAGGACAGAACTATGGCTACACCTTC. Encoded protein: CASSPLGGQNYGYTF.

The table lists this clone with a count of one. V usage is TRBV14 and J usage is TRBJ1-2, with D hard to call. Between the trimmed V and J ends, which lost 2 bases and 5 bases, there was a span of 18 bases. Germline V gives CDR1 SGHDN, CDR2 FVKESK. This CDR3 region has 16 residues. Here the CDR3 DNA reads TGTGCCAGCAGCCAATGGGAGGCAGCGGGAGTGTATGGCTACACCTTC. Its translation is CASSQWEAAGVYGYTF.

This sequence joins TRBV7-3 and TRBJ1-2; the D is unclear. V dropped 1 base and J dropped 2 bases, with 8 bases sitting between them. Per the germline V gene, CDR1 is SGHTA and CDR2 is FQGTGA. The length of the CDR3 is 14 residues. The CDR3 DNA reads TGTGCCAGCAGCTTAAATGGCCAGAACTATGGCTACACCTTC. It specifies CASSLNGQNYGYTF.

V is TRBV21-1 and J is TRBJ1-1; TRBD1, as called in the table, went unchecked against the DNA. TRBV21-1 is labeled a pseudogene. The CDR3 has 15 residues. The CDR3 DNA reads TGTGCCAGCAGCAAGGGACAGGGGGTAAAACCTGAAGCTTTCTTT. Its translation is CASSKGQGVKPEAFF.

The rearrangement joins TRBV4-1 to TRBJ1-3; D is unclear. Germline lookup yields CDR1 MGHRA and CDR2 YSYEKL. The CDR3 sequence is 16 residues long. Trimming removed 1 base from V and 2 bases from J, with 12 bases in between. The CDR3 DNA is TGCGCCAGCAGCCAAGTGGGGAGGTTAGCTGGAAACACCATATATTTT. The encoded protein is CASSQVGRLAGNTIYF.

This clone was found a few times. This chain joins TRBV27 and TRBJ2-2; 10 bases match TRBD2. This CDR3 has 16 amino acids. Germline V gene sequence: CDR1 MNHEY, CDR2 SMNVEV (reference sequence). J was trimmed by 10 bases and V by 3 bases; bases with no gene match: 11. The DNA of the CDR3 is TGTGCCAGCAGTTTTGGGGGACTAGCGCTACAAAAGGAGCTGTTTTTT. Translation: CASSFGGLALQKELFF.

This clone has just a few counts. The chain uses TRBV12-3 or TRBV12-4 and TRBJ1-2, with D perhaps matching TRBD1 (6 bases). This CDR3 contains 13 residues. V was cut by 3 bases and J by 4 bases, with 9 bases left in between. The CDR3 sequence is CASSFDRSYGYTF. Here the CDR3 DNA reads TGTGCCAGCAGTTTCGACAGGTCCTATGGCTACACCTTC.

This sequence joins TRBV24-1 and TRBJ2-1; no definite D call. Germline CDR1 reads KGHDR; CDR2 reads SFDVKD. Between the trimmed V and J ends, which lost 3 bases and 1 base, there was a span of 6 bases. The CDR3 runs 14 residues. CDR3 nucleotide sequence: TGTGCCACCAGTGATCCCAATTCCTACAATGAGCAGTTCTTC. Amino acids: CATSDPNSYNEQFF.

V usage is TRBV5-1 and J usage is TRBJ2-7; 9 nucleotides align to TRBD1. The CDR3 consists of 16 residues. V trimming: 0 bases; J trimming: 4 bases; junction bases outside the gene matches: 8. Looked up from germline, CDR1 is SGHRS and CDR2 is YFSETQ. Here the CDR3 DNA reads TGCGCCAGCAGCTTGGTGGACAGGGGACCATCTTACGAGCAGTACTTC. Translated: CASSLVDRGPSYEQYF. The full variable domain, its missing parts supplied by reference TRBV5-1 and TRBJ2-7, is KAGVTQTPRYLIKTRGQQVTLSCSPISGHRSVSWYQQTPGQGLQFLFEYFSETQRNKGNFPGRFSGRQFSNSRSEMNVSTLELGDSALYLCASSLVDRGPSYEQYFGPGTRLTVT.

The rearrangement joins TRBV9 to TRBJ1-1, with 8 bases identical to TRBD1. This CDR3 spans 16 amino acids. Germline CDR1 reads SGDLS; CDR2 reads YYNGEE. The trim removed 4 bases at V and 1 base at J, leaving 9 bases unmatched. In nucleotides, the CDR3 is TGTGCCAGCAGCCCCCGGGACAGGCAGGGGAACACTGAAGCTTTCTTT. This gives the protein CASSPRDRQGNTEAFF.

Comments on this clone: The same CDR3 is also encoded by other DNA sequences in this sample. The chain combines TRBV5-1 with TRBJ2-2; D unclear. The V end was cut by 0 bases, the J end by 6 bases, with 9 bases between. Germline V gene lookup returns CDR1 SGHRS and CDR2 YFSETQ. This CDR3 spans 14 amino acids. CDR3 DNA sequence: TGCGCCAGCAGCTTGGGACACCCCGCCGGGGAGCTGTTTTTT. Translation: CASSLGHPAGELFF.

The CDR3 protein is CARGLAGGETQYF. The DNA for the CDR3 is TGTGCCAGGGGACTAGCGGGGGGGGAGACCCAGTACTTC. This sequence joins TRBV2 and TRBJ2-5; 16 bases line up with TRBD2. CDR1 is SNHLY and CDR2 is FYNNEI in the germline V gene. The CDR3 runs 13 residues. Unmatched junction bases numbered 0, after V lost 9 bases and J lost 5 bases.

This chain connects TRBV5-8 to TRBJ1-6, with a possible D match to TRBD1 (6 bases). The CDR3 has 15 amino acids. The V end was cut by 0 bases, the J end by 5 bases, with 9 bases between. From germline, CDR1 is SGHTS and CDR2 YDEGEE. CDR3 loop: CASSLGGTHNSPLHF. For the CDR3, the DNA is TGTGCCAGCAGCTTGGGAGGGACACATAATTCACCCCTCCACTTT.

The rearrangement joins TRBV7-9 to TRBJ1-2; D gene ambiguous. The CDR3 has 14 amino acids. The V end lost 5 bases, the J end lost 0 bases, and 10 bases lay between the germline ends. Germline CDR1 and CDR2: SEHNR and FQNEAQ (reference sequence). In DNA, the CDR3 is TGTGCCAGCAGCCGAGGCGGATCTAACTATGGCTACACCTTC. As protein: CASSRGGSNYGYTF.

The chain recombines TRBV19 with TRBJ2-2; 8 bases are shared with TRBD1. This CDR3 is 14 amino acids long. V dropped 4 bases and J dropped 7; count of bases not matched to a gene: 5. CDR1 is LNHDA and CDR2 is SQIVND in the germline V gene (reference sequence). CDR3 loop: CASSSRGQVGELFF. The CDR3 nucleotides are TGTGCCAGTAGTAGCAGGGGGCAAGTCGGGGAGCTGTTTTTT.

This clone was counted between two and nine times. CDR3 sequence: CASSSYRESPLHF. The CDR3 bases are TGTGCCAGCAGCTCTTACAGGGAATCACCCCTCCACTTT. The chain carries TRBV7-3 and TRBJ1-6; weak D call: TRBD1 (6 bases). The germline V gene encodes CDR1 SGHTA and CDR2 FQGTGA. The CDR3 is 13 residues long. Trimming took 4 bases from V and 10 from J, leaving 11 bases between them.

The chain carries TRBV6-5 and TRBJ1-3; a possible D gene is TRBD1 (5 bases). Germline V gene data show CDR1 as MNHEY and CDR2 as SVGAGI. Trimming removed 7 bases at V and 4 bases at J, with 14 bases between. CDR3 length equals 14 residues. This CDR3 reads CASTERGSGNTIYF. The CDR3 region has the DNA TGTGCCAGCACCGAAAGGGGCTCCGGAAACACCATATATTTT.

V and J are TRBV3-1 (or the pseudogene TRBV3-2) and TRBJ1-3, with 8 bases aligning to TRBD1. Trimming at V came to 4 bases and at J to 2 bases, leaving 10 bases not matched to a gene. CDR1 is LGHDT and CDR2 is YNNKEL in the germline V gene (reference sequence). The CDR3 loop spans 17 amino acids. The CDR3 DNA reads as TGTGCCAGCAGCCCTACCTACTGGACAGGGCCTGGAAACACCATATATTTT. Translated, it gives CASSPTYWTGPGNTIYF.

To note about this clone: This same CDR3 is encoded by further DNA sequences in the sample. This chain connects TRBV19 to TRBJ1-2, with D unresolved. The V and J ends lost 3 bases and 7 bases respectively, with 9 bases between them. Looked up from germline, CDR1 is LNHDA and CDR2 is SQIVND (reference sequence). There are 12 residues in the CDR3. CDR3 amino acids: CASSIGGSGYTF. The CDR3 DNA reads TGTGCCAGTAGTATCGGAGGGAGTGGCTACACCTTC. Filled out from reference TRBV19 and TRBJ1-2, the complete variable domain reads DGGITQSPKYLFRKEGQNVTLSCEQNLNHDAMYWYRQDPGQGLRLIYYSQIVNDFQKGDIAEGYSVSREKKESFPLTVTSAQKNPTAFYLCASSIGGSGYTFGSGTRLTVV.

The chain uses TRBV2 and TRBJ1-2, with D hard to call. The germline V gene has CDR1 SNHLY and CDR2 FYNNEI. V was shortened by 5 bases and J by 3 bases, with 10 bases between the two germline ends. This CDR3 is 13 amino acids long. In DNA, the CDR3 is TGTGCCAGCAGTTGGCAGGCCTACTATGGCTACACCTTC. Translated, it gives CASSWQAYYGYTF.

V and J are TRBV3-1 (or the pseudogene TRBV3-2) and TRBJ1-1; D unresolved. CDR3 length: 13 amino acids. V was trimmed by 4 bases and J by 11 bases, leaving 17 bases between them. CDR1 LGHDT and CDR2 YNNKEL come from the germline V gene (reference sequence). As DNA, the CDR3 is TGTGCCAGCAGCCGAAGCCCCGGACTCGAGGCTTTCTTT. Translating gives CASSRSPGLEAFF.

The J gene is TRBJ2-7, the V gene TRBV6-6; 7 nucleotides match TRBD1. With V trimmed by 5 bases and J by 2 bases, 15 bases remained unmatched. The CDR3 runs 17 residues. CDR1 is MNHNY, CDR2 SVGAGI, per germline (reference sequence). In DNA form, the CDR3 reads TGTGCCAGCAGTCCGTCGACAGGGAATTTTTTTCCCTACGAGCAGTACTTC. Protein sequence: CASSPSTGNFFPYEQYF.

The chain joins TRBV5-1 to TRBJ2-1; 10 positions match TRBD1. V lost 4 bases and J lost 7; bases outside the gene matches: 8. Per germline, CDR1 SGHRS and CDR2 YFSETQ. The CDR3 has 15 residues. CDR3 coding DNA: TGCGCCAGCAGCGTTTCCGGGACAGGGGTGAATGAGCAGTTCTTC. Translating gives CASSVSGTGVNEQFF.

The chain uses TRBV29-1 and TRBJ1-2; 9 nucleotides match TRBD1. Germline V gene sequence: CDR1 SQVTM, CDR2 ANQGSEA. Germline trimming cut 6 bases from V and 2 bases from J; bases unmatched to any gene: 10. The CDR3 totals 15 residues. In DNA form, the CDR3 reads TGCAGCGTGGCCGGGACAGGGACGGGAAACTATGGCTACACCTTC. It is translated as CSVAGTGTGNYGYTF.

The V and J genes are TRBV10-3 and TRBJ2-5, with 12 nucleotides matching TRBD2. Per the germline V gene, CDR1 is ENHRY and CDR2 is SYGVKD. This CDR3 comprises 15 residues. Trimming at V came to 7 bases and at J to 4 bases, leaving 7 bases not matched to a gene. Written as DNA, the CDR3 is TGTGCCATCAAGCCTAGCGGGGGGGCCGGAGAGACCCAGTACTTC. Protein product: CAIKPSGGAGETQYF.